This TCR beta chain came from a study of control samples from healthy donors and cancer patients. The CDR3 contains 14 residues. V shed 6 bases and J shed 4 bases, with 15 bases lying between them. Germline V gene lookup returns CDR1 SGHAT and CDR2 FQNNGV. Assay used: immunoSEQ multiplex PCR; TCRdb lists only in-frame clones, some missing. Of 10,000 to 15,000 clones listed, 88% are singletons. This sequence was found in a male donor with melanoma. This chain joins TRBV11-2 and TRBJ1-2; D is perhaps TRBD1 (5 bases). Sequencing was performed on formalin-fixed, paraffin-embedded tissue. CDR3 bases: TGTGCCAGCAGTGTGAGGGGACTTTCCTATGGCTACACCTTC. Translated: CASSVRGLSYGYTF.